These T cell receptor beta chains were read from a single sample in a study of Ad26.COV2.S vaccination and SARS-CoV-2 variants. Repertoires were generated with immunoSEQ multiplex PCR, while TCRdb's copy carries only in-frame clones and drops some. The table records 300,000 to 400,000 clones, about 86% of them present only once. Source: peripheral blood, taken in a trial of Ad26.COV2.S vaccine versus placebo. These receptors were collected from a person between 18 and 60 years old who received the Ad26.COV2.S COVID-19 vaccine or a placebo. CDR3s include the opening cysteine and the closing phenylalanine or tryptophan. D genes are given only for firm matches. A row's size may be missing; if present it is once, few, many or a size class.

V gene: TRBV6-1
J gene: TRBJ1-1
D gene: TRBD1
CDR3 length: 15
clone size: -
CDR3 DNA: TGTGCCAGCAGCCATAGACAGGGGGGTTCCACTGAAGCTTTCTTT
CDR3 protein: CASSHRQGGSTEAFF

V gene: TRBV11-3
J gene: TRBJ2-2
D gene: -
CDR3 length: 18
clone size: -
CDR3 DNA: TGTGCCAGCAGCTCACACCTCACCGGGACACCGAACACCGGGGAGCTGTTTTTT
CDR3 protein: CASSSHLTGTPNTGELFF

V gene: TRBV11-2
J gene: TRBJ2-7
D gene: TRBD1
CDR3 length: 18
clone size: -
CDR3 DNA: TGTGCCAGCAGCTTACGGGAGACACAGGGGGTTGGCCACGGCGAGCAGTACTTC
CDR3 protein: CASSLRETQGVGHGEQYF

V gene: TRBV30
J gene: TRBJ1-6
D gene: -
CDR3 length: 11
clone size: -
CDR3 DNA: TGTGCCTGGGGAAGGAATTCACCCCTCCACTTT
CDR3 protein: CAWGRNSPLHF

V gene: TRBV5-6
J gene: TRBJ2-7
D gene: TRBD1
CDR3 length: 14
clone size: once
CDR3 DNA: TGTGCCAGCAGCCCCGGGACAGGGCGGAACGAGCAGTACTTC
CDR3 protein: CASSPGTGRNEQYF

V gene: TRBV25-1
J gene: TRBJ1-2
D gene: TRBD1
CDR3 length: 14
clone size: -
CDR3 DNA: TGTGCCAGCAGTGGGGCCGGGACAGACTATGGCTACACCTTC
CDR3 protein: CASSGAGTDYGYTF

V gene: TRBV2
J gene: TRBJ1-2
D gene: -
CDR3 length: 13
clone size: -
CDR3 DNA: TGTGCCAGCAGTGAAGCGCTGGGGCTTAGCTACACCTTC
CDR3 protein: CASSEALGLSYTF

V gene: TRBV9
J gene: TRBJ1-2
D gene: -
CDR3 length: 14
clone size: -
CDR3 DNA: TGTGCCAGCAGCGTAGAGCCCGGTGGGGATGCCTACACCTTC
CDR3 protein: CASSVEPGGDAYTF

V gene: TRBV2
J gene: TRBJ2-7
D gene: TRBD1
CDR3 length: 13
clone size: -
CDR3 DNA: TGTGCCAGCACTTATGACAGGGGCTACGAGCAGTACTTC
CDR3 protein: CASTYDRGYEQYF

V gene: TRBV18
J gene: TRBJ2-2
D gene: TRBD1
CDR3 length: 16
clone size: -
CDR3 DNA: TGTGCCAGCTCACCTAGACAGGGGGCGGACACCGGGGAGCTGTTTTTT
CDR3 protein: CASSPRQGADTGELFF

V gene: TRBV6-1
J gene: TRBJ1-1
D gene: TRBD1
CDR3 length: 16
clone size: -
CDR3 DNA: TGTGCCAGCAGTGAAATGCCCCCGGGACAGGGGGGGCAAGCTTTCTTT
CDR3 protein: CASSEMPPGQGGQAFF

V gene: TRBV7-9
J gene: TRBJ1-2
D gene: -
CDR3 length: 12
clone size: -
CDR3 DNA: TGTGCCAGCAGCTTACAACAGTTTGGCTACACCTTC
CDR3 protein: CASSLQQFGYTF

V gene: TRBV9
J gene: TRBJ1-3
D gene: -
CDR3 length: 14
clone size: -
CDR3 DNA: TGTGCCAGCAGCGTAGTCGGTTCCGGAAACACCATATATTTT
CDR3 protein: CASSVVGSGNTIYF

V gene: TRBV9
J gene: TRBJ2-5
D gene: TRBD2
CDR3 length: 15
clone size: -
CDR3 DNA: TGTGCCAGCAGCGTACTCGCGGGGGTCCAAGAGACCCAGTACTTC
CDR3 protein: CASSVLAGVQETQYF

V gene: TRBV30
J gene: TRBJ1-5
D gene: -
CDR3 length: 14
clone size: -
CDR3 DNA: TGTGCCTGGAGGGGAGGGAAGGGCAATCAGCCCCAGCATTTT
CDR3 protein: CAWRGGKGNQPQHF

V gene: TRBV11-2
J gene: TRBJ1-4
D gene: -
CDR3 length: 15
clone size: -
CDR3 DNA: TGTGCCAGCAGCTCGAACTACGGGGCGGGCGAAAAACTGTTTTTT
CDR3 protein: CASSSNYGAGEKLFF

V gene: TRBV11-2
J gene: TRBJ1-1
D gene: -
CDR3 length: 16
clone size: -
CDR3 DNA: TGTGCCAGCAGCCCCAAGTACAGGGTGAGTGTAAACGAAGCTTTCTTT
CDR3 protein: CASSPKYRVSVNEAFF

V gene: TRBV10-2
J gene: TRBJ2-1
D gene: -
CDR3 length: 13
clone size: -
CDR3 DNA: TGCGCCAGCAATAGTTTGAGATACAATGAGCAGTTCTTC
CDR3 protein: CASNSLRYNEQFF

V gene: TRBV2
J gene: TRBJ1-2
D gene: -
CDR3 length: 12
clone size: -
CDR3 DNA: TGTGCCAGCAGGGCGTATGAGGATGGCTACACCTTC
CDR3 protein: CASRAYEDGYTF

V gene: TRBV6-5
J gene: TRBJ1-1
D gene: TRBD1
CDR3 length: 14
clone size: -
CDR3 DNA: TGTGCCAGCAGCCCGGCGACAGGGGGAGGAAAAGCTTTCTTT
CDR3 protein: CASSPATGGGKAFF

V gene: TRBV10-3
J gene: TRBJ2-1
D gene: TRBD2
CDR3 length: 15
clone size: -
CDR3 DNA: TGTGCCATCAGCGTGACTAGCGGGGCAGTTGATGAGCAGTTCTTC
CDR3 protein: CAISVTSGAVDEQFF

V gene: TRBV5-8
J gene: TRBJ2-5
D gene: -
CDR3 length: 11
clone size: -
CDR3 DNA: TGTGCCAGCAGCTTGGAAGAGACCCAGTACTTC
CDR3 protein: CASSLEETQYF

V gene: TRBV4-1
J gene: TRBJ2-2
D gene: -
CDR3 length: 15
clone size: -
CDR3 DNA: TGCGCCAGCAGCCCGTGGACTACTAACACCGGGGAGCTGTTTTTT
CDR3 protein: CASSPWTTNTGELFF

V gene: TRBV19
J gene: TRBJ2-3
D gene: TRBD2
CDR3 length: 16
clone size: -
CDR3 DNA: TGTGCCAGTAGTAGCTCTAGCGGGGTAAGCACAGATACGCAGTATTTT
CDR3 protein: CASSSSSGVSTDTQYF